In its sample, the clone carrying this TCR beta chain was seen a few times. Its antigen is not identified. TCRdb independently ran MiXCR on the reads; one entry per CDR3 protein. This table has some 940,000 distinct CDR3 sequences, approximately 31% appearing once. The data derive from a study of T cell repertoires in cytomegalovirus infection. Germline loops: CDR1 SEHNR, CDR2 FQNEAQ (reference sequence). V lost 0 bases and J 6 bases, leaving 11 bases between the germline ends. The CDR3 consists of 15 residues. The rearrangement links TRBV7-9 to TRBJ1-4; perhaps TRBD1 as D (5 bases). The starting material was cultured CD8+ T cells from PBMCs, obtained from culture after CMV antigen stimulation. The TCR originated in a human donor in good health (CMV status not recorded). Some clones in this sample may be carry-over from other donors' samples. The CDR3 region is CASSLARGIHEKLFF. The CDR3 DNA sequence: TGTGCCAGCAGCTTAGCGCGGGGGATCCATGAAAAACTGTTTTTT.